The 5 T cell receptor beta chains presented below share a single source sample, sequenced in a study of early T cells in non-severe SARS-CoV-2 infection. One entry per CDR3 protein results from TCRdb running MiXCR on the 5' RACE reads. The sample yields fewer than 50,000 distinct CDR3 sequences, about 6% seen once. Sequenced material: whole blood, taken at baseline. The receptor source for this set is an adult who was a healthcare worker with PCR-confirmed SARS-CoV-2 infection or an uninfected control (not recorded which).

This clonotype was recorded a few times. The chain combines TRBV5-1 with TRBJ2-3; no clear D gene. V shed 0 bases and J shed 2 bases, with 7 bases lying between them. This CDR3 is 14 amino acids long. Germline loops: CDR1 SGHRS, CDR2 YFSETQ. The CDR3 spells CASSLVWDTDTQYF. The DNA for the CDR3 is TGCGCCAGCAGCTTGGTCTGGGACACAGATACGCAGTATTTT.

This clonotype has a count of ten or more. The V call is TRBV2, the J call TRBJ2-7; 11 bases fit TRBD2. J gave up 2 bases and V 10 bases, and 7 bases lay outside the gene matches. The length of the CDR3 is 14 residues. Germline CDR1 is SNHLY and CDR2 is FYNNEI. This chain's CDR3 is CATRPSGGTYEQYF. The CDR3 DNA follows: TGTGCCACCCGACCTAGCGGGGGGACCTACGAGCAGTACTTC. Full variable domain (remainder filled in from reference TRBV2 and TRBJ2-7): EPEVTQTPSHQVTQMGQEVILRCVPISNHLYFYWYRQILGQKVEFLVSFYNNEISEKSEIFDDQFSVERPDGSNFTLKIRSTKLEDSAMYFCATRPSGGTYEQYFGPGTRLTVT.

Comment on this clonotype: This clone may be a read error of a much larger clone one base away. This chain links TRBV20-1 with TRBJ2-2; TRBD2 is a possible D gene (7 bases). Germline CDR1 is DFQATT and CDR2 is SNEGSKA (reference sequence). CDR3 length: 16 residues. The CDR3 is CSAREAGAENTGEPFF. CDR3 bases: TGCAGTGCTAGAGAGGCGGGGGCGGAGAACACCGGGGAGCCGTTTTTT.

This clonotype appeared a few times. The genes are TRBV3-1 and TRBJ2-7, with a possible D match to TRBD1 (5 bases). Trimming took off 4 bases at V and 2 bases at J, with 12 bases between the two ends. The CDR3 totals 14 residues. Germline-derived CDR1 and CDR2 are LGHDT and YNNKEL (reference sequence). Here the CDR3 reads CASSPLDKTYEQYF. CDR3 DNA sequence: TGTGCCAGCAGCCCGCTGGACAAAACCTACGAGCAGTACTTC.

This clonotype occurred many times. V is TRBV12-3 or TRBV12-4 and J is TRBJ2-6; D remains ambiguous. Trimming took off 2 bases at V and 4 bases at J, with 12 bases between the two ends. CDR3 length equals 16 residues. This chain's CDR3 is CASSLSWARGANVLTF. CDR3 DNA sequence: TGTGCCAGCAGTTTAAGCTGGGCGAGAGGGGCCAACGTCCTGACTTTC.